This T cell receptor beta chain comes out of a study of Graves' ophthalmopathy and Graves' hyperthyroidism. Germline CDR1 and CDR2: SGHDN and FVKESK. Trimming took off 0 bases at V and 3 bases at J, with 8 bases between the two ends. The CDR3 is made up of 14 amino acids. This clonotype was recorded many times. Hyperthyroidism patients were newly diagnosed, ill under 2 months, and aged 18 to 65 years. Uncontrolled infections, other autoimmune diseases, pregnancy or lactation barred patients from enrollment. Amplification targeted the TCR beta CDR3 regions, with RNA transcripts as the source material. First-round RT-PCR with HTBI primers preceded a second-round multiplex PCR. TCRdb passed the multiplex PCR reads through MiXCR, listing each CDR3 protein once. The sample has around 520,000 distinct CDR3 sequences; about 40% are singletons.

Sequenced input: peripheral blood or thyroid tissue (not recorded which). This clonotype was obtained from an adult man with Graves' hyperthyroidism. The chain combines TRBV14 with TRBJ1-1; D is uncertain. The chain's CDR3 is CASSQDLRYTEAFF. CDR3 DNA sequence: TGTGCCAGCAGCCAAGATTTAAGGTACACTGAAGCTTTCTTT.